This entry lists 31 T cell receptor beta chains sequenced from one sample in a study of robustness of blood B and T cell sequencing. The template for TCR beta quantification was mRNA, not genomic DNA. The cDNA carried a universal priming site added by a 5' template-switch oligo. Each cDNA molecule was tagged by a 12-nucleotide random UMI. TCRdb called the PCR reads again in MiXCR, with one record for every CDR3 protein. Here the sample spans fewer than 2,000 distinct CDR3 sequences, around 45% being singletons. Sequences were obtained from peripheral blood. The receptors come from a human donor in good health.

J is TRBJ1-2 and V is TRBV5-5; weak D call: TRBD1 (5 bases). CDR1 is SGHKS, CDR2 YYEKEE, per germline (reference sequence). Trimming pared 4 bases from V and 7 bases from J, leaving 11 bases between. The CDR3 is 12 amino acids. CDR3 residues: CASSLGVGGYTF. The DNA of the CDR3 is TGTGCCAGCAGCCTAGGGGTTGGTGGCTACACCTTC.

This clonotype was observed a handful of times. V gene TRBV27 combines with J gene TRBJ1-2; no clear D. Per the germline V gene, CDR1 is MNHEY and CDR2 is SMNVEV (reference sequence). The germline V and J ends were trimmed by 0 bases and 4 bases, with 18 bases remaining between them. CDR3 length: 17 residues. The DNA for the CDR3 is TGTGCCAGCAGTTTATCCGAACACCCGAGGTGGACCTATGGCTACACCTTC. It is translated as CASSLSEHPRWTYGYTF.

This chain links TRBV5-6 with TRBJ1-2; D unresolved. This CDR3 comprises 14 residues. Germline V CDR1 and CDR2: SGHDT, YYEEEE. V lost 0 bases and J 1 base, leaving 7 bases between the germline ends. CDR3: CASSLGPSNYGYTF. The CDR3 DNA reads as TGTGCCAGCAGCTTGGGGCCGAGTAACTATGGCTACACCTTC.

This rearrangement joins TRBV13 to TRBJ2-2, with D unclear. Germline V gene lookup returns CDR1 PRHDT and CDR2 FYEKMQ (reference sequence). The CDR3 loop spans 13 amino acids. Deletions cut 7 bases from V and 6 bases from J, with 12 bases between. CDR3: CASMRNLAGELFF. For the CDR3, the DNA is TGTGCCAGCATGCGAAATTTGGCCGGGGAGCTGTTTTTT.

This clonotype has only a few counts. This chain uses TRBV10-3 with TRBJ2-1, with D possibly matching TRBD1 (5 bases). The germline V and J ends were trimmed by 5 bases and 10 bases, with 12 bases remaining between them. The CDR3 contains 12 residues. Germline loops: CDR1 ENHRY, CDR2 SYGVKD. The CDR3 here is CAISPQGKEQFF. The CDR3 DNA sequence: TGTGCCATCAGTCCTCAGGGTAAAGAGCAGTTCTTC.

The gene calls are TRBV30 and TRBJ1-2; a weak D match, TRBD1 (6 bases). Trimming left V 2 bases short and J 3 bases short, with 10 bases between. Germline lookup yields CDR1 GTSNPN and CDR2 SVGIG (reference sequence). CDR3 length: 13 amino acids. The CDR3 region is CAWSSRGDYGYTF. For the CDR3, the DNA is TGTGCCTGGAGTTCCAGGGGTGACTATGGCTACACCTTC.

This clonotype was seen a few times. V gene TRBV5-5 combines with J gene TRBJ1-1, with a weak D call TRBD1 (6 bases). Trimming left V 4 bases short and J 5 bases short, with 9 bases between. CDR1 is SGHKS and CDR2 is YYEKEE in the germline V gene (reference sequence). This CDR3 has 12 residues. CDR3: CASSPGDTEAFF. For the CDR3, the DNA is TGTGCCAGCAGCCCAGGGGATACTGAAGCTTTCTTT.

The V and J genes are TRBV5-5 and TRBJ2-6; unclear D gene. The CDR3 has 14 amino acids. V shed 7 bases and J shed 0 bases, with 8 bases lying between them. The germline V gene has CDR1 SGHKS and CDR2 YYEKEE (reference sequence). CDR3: CASHSLSGANVLTF. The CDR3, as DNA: TGTGCCAGCCACAGCCTCTCTGGGGCCAACGTCCTGACTTTC.

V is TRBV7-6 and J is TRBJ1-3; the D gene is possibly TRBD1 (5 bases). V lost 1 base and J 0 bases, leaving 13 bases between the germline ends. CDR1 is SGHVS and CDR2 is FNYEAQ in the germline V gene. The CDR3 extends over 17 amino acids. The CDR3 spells CASSLVSGGSSGNTIYF. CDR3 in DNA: TGTGCCAGCAGCTTAGTGTCCGGGGGAAGCTCTGGAAACACCATATATTTT.

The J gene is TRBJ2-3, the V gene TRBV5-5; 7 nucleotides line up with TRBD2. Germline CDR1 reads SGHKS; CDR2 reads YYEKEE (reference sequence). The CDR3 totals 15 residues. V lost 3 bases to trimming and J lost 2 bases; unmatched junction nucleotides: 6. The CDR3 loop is CASSSRGGSTDTQYF. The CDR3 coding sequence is TGTGCCAGCAGCTCGAGGGGAGGGTCCACAGATACGCAGTATTTT.

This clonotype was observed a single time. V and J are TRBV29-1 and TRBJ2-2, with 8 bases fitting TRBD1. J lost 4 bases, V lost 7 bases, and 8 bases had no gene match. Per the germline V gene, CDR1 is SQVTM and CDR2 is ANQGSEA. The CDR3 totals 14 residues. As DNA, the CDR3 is TGCAGCGCCCCTAAGGGGACAGGCACCGGGGAGCTGTTTTTT. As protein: CSAPKGTGTGELFF.

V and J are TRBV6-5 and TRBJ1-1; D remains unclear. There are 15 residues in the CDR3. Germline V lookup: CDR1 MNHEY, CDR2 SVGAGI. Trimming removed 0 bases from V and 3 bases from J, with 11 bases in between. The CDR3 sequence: CASSYSTGWYTEAFF. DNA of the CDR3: TGTGCCAGCAGTTACTCGACGGGGTGGTACACTGAAGCTTTCTTT.

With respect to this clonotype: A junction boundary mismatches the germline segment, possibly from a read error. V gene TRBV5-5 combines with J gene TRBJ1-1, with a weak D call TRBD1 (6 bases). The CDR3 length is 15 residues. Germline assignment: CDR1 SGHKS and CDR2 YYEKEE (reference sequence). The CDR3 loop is CASSPPGAMNTEAFF. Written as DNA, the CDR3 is TGCGCCAGCAGCCCACCGGGGGCGATGAACACTGAAGCTTTCTTT.

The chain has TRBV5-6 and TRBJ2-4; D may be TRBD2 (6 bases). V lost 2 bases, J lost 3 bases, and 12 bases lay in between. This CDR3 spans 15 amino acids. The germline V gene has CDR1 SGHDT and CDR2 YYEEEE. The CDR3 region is CASSFRRVDKNIQYF. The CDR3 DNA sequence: TGTGCCAGCAGCTTCAGGAGGGTAGACAAAAACATTCAGTACTTC.

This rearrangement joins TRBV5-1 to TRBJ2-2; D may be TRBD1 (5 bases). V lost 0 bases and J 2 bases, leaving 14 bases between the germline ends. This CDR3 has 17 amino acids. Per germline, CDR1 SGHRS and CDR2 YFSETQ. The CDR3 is CASSLGFGQGNTGELFF. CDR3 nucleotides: TGCGCCAGCAGCTTGGGTTTCGGGCAGGGCAACACCGGGGAGCTGTTTTTT. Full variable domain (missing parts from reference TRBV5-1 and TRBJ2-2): KAGVTQTPRYLIKTRGQQVTLSCSPISGHRSVSWYQQTPGQGLQFLFEYFSETQRNKGNFPGRFSGRQFSNSRSEMNVSTLELGDSALYLCASSLGFGQGNTGELFFGEGSRLTVL.

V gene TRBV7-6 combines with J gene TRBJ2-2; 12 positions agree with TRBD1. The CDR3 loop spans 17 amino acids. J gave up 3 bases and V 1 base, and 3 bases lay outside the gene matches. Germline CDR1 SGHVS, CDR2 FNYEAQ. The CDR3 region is CASSLGWDRGHTGELFF. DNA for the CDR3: TGTGCCAGCAGCTTAGGTTGGGACAGGGGGCACACCGGGGAGCTGTTTTTT.

CDR3 amino acids: CASSPARGLNTGELFF. The CDR3 coding sequence is TGCGCCAGCAGCCCCGCCAGGGGCTTGAACACCGGGGAGCTGTTTTTT. The chain joins TRBV4-1 to TRBJ2-2; D possibly corresponds to TRBD1 (6 bases). V lost 4 bases and J 1 base, leaving 13 bases between the germline ends. The germline V gene encodes CDR1 MGHRA and CDR2 YSYEKL. The CDR3 consists of 16 residues.

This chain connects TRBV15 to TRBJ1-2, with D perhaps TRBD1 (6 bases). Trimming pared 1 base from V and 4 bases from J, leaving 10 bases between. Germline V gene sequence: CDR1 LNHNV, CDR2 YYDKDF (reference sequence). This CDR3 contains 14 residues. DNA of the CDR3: TGTGCCACCAGCAGAGTACAGGGCCTCTATGGCTACACCTTC. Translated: CATSRVQGLYGYTF.

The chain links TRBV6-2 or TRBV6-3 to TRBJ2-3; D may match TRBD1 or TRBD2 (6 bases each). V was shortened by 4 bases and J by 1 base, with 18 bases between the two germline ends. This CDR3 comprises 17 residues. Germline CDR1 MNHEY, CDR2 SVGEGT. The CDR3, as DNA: TGTGCCAGCAGTTTAAGATTTCCAGGGGAGGGCACAGATACGCAGTATTTT. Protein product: CASSLRFPGEGTDTQYF.

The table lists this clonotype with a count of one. CDR3 coding DNA: TGTGCCAGCACTCGGGGACTAGCTGGGAATGAGCAGTTCTTC. Its translation: CASTRGLAGNEQFF. The chain uses TRBV12-3 or TRBV12-4 and TRBJ2-1, with 9 bases identical to TRBD2. V was pared by 7 bases and J by 7 bases, with 8 bases of the junction left unmatched. The CDR3 covers 14 residues.

This chain's CDR3 is CASSLGLADEQFF. CDR3 nucleotide sequence: TGCGCCAGCAGCTTGGGTCTAGCGGATGAGCAGTTCTTC. This chain connects TRBV5-1 to TRBJ2-1; 7 positions match TRBD2. V trimming: 0 bases; J trimming: 8 bases; junction bases outside the gene matches: 2. The CDR3 runs to 13 residues. The germline gives CDR1 SGHRS, CDR2 YFSETQ.

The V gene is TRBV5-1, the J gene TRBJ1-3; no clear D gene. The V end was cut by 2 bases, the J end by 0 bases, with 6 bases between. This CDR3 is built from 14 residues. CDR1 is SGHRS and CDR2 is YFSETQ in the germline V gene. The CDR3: CASSLGSSGNTIYF. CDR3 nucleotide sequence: TGCGCCAGCAGCTTAGGGAGCTCTGGAAACACCATATATTTT.

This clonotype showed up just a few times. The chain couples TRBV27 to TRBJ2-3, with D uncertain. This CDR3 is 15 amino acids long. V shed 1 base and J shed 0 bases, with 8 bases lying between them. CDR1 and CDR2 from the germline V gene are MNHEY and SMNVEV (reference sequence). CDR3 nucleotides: TGTGCCAGCAGTTTATTGGGGTTAAGCACAGATACGCAGTATTTT. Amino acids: CASSLLGLSTDTQYF.

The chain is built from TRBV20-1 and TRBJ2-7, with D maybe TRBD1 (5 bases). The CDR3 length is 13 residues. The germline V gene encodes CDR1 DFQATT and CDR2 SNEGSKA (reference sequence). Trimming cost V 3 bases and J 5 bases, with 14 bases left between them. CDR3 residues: CSASYDSPNEQYF. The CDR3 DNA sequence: TGCAGTGCTAGCTACGACAGCCCCAACGAGCAGTACTTC.

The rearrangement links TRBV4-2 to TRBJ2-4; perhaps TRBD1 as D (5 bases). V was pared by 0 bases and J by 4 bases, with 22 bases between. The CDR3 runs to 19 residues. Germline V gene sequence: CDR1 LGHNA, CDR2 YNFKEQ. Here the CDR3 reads CASSQEVIGLMDTKNIQYF. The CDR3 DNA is TGTGCCAGCAGCCAAGAAGTTATCGGGTTAATGGACACAAAAAACATTCAGTACTTC.

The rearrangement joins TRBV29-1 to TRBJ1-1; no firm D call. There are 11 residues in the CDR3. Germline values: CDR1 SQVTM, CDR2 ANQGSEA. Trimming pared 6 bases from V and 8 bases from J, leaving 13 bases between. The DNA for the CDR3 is TGCAGCGTCCTAAGGGTCAGGGAAGCTTTCTTT. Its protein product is CSVLRVREAFF.

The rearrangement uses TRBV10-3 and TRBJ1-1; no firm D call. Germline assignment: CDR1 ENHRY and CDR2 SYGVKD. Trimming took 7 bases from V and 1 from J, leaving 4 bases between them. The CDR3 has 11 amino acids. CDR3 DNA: TGTGCCATCATGGAGAACACTGAAGCTTTCTTT. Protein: CAIMENTEAFF.

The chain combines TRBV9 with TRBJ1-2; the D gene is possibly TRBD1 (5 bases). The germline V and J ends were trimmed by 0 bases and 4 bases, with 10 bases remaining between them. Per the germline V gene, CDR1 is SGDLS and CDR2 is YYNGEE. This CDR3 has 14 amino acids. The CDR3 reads CASSVGGSGYGYTF. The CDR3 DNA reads TGTGCCAGCAGCGTAGGGGGCTCAGGCTATGGCTACACCTTC.

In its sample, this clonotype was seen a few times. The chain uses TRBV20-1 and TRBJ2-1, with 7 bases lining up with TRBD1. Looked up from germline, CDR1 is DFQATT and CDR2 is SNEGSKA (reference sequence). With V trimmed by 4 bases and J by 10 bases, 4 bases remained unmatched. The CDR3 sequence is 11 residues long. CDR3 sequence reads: CSAKGQREQFF. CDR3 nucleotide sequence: TGCAGTGCTAAGGGACAGCGGGAGCAGTTCTTC.

CDR3 loop: CASSLGDSMNTEAFF. DNA of the CDR3: TGTGCCAGCAGCTTAGGTGACAGCATGAACACTGAAGCTTTCTTT. V usage is TRBV7-9 and J usage is TRBJ1-1; D perhaps matches TRBD1 (5 bases). The length of the CDR3 is 15 residues. Looked up from germline, CDR1 is SEHNR and CDR2 is FQNEAQ (reference sequence). V was shortened by 1 base and J by 0 bases, with 9 bases between the two germline ends.

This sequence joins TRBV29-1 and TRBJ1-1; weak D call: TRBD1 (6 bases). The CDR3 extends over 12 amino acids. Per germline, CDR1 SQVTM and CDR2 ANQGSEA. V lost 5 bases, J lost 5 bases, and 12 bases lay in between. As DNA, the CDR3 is TGCAGCGTTAAACGGGGGCCAACTGAAGCTTTCTTT. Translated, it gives CSVKRGPTEAFF.